This entry lists 13 T cell receptor beta chains sequenced from one sample in a study of T cell therapy after organ transplantation (dated by TCRdb to the late 2010s). Preparation of the library involved the immunoSEQ multiplex PCR assay. Entries here come from immuneACCESS through TCRdb and include only in-frame sequences with V and J called. Some clones fail to appear in such tables; in the studies checked, an unresolved V gene covers under half of the shortfall, and the cause of the remainder is unknown. This sample comprises a few thousand clones, around 80% of them detected only once. The ten largest clones take up about 40% of the sample. Their specific antigens are unknown. This sample's time point label indicates: 4-8 weeks after completion of therapy. Sequencing was performed on CD8+ T cells from blood, taken after autologous CMV-specific T cell therapy. These receptors came from a human patient who had received a solid organ transplant and had CMV disease. After a transplant, the donor of the graft may account for some T cells.

This clone was picked up one time. The chain uses TRBV6-6 and TRBJ2-1, with D unresolved. Between the trimmed V and J ends, which lost 2 bases and 2 bases, there was a span of 4 bases. From germline, CDR1 is MNHNY and CDR2 SVGAGI (reference sequence). The length of the CDR3 is 13 residues. DNA of the CDR3: TGTGCCAGCAGTTACAAAGCCTACAATGAGCAGTTCTTC. This translates into CASSYKAYNEQFF.

The CDR3: CASSRNGQGREQYF. CDR3 coding DNA: TGTGCCAGCAGCCGGAACGGACAGGGAAGGGAGCAGTACTTC. V usage is TRBV21-1 and J usage is TRBJ2-7; TRBD1, as called in the table, went unchecked against the DNA. TRBV21-1 is an annotated pseudogene. The CDR3 covers 14 residues.

The V gene is TRBV7-2, the J gene TRBJ1-1, with a weak D call TRBD1 (5 bases). This CDR3 spans 16 amino acids. Trimming left V 5 bases short and J 0 bases short, with 16 bases between. Germline CDR1 SGHTA, CDR2 FQGNSA. CDR3 region: CASSRRGGEMNTEAFF. Here the CDR3 DNA reads TGTGCCAGCAGCCGGAGGGGTGGTGAGATGAACACTGAAGCTTTCTTT.

This chain connects TRBV6-5 to TRBJ2-7; 9 positions match TRBD2. Germline V lookup: CDR1 MNHEY, CDR2 SVGAGI. The CDR3 runs 14 residues. V lost 8 bases, J lost 2 bases, and 7 bases stayed unmatched. This CDR3 is CASGLSGGPYEQYF. CDR3 bases: TGTGCCAGCGGACTTAGCGGGGGACCCTACGAGCAGTACTTC.

This chain's CDR3 is CASSLYGGPKVEQYF. CDR3 in DNA: TGTGCCAGCAGCTTATACGGGGGACCGAAAGTTGAGCAGTACTTC. The rearrangement joins TRBV4-2 to TRBJ2-7; possible D gene TRBD2, 6 bases. The germline V gene has CDR1 LGHNA and CDR2 YNFKEQ. Trimming removed 5 bases from V and 7 bases from J, with 21 bases in between. This CDR3 contains 15 residues.

The chain employs TRBV27 and TRBJ1-2; D might be TRBD1 (6 bases). Trimming removed 2 bases from V and 3 bases from J, with 7 bases in between. Germline V gives CDR1 MNHEY, CDR2 SMNVEV (reference sequence). CDR3 length: 13 amino acids. The CDR3 DNA reads as TGTGCCAGCAGTTTAAGACAGGACTATGGCTACACCTTC. This codes for CASSLRQDYGYTF.

This clone showed up just a few times. This rearrangement joins TRBV9 to TRBJ1-3; D remains ambiguous. Germline V lookup: CDR1 SGDLS, CDR2 YYNGEE. V dropped 3 bases and J dropped 2 bases, with 12 bases sitting between them. The CDR3 consists of 15 residues. CDR3 bases: TGTGCCAGCAGCGCCCCGGGCGCAACTGGAAACACCATATATTTT. This translates into CASSAPGATGNTIYF.

V is TRBV28 and J is TRBJ1-1; D is possibly TRBD1 (6 bases). Germline values: CDR1 MDHEN, CDR2 SYDVKM. With 6 bases removed from V and 3 bases from J, the gap between germline ends came to 23 bases. The CDR3 contains 17 residues. The CDR3 here is CASRYPGVYETDTEAFF. The CDR3 DNA sequence: TGTGCCAGCAGATACCCAGGGGTGTATGAAACTGACACTGAAGCTTTCTTT.

The chain uses TRBV7-9 and TRBJ2-7, with 8 bases matching TRBD1. The CDR3 length is 17 residues. V dropped 4 bases and J dropped 2; count of bases not matched to a gene: 13. From germline, CDR1 is SEHNR and CDR2 FQNEAQ (reference sequence). Here the CDR3 reads CASSSGTGAPSPYEQYF. The CDR3 nucleotides are TGTGCCAGCAGCTCGGGGACAGGTGCTCCCTCTCCCTACGAGCAGTACTTC.

In this sample, this clone turned up once. The rearrangement links TRBV9 to TRBJ1-3; the D is unclear. Between the trimmed V and J ends, which lost 1 base and 7 bases, there was a span of 12 bases. Germline V gives CDR1 SGDLS, CDR2 YYNGEE. The CDR3 contains 14 residues. The CDR3 DNA follows: TGTGCCAGCAGCGTAAACACGGCAAGCAACACCATATATTTT. This encodes CASSVNTASNTIYF.

The rearrangement joins TRBV5-6 to TRBJ1-2; D call uncertain. Germline-derived CDR1 and CDR2 are SGHDT and YYEEEE. This CDR3 has 15 residues. With 3 bases removed from V and 4 bases from J, the gap between germline ends came to 16 bases. In nucleotides, the CDR3 is TGTGCCAGCAGCTCCGTAACTCAGGCACTCTATGGCTACACCTTC. This sequence encodes CASSSVTQALYGYTF. Supplemented by reference TRBV5-6 and TRBJ1-2, the full variable domain reads DAGVTQSPTHLIKTRGQQVTLRCSPKSGHDTVSWYQQALGQGPQFIFQYYEEEERQRGNFPDRFSGHQFPNYSSELNVNALLLGDSALYLCASSSVTQALYGYTFGSGTRLTVV.

This clone came up a few times. This chain links TRBV4-3 with TRBJ2-7, with no clear D. Germline V gives CDR1 LGHNA, CDR2 YSLEER. Trimming left V 0 bases short and J 3 bases short, with 12 bases between. The CDR3 runs 15 residues. The CDR3 here is CASSQEVSEIYEQYF. The CDR3, as DNA: TGCGCCAGCAGCCAAGAAGTAAGCGAGATCTACGAGCAGTACTTC.

The CDR3 here is CASSQVLDSSYEQYF. The DNA of the CDR3 is TGCGCCAGCAGCCAGGTTCTGGACAGCTCCTACGAGCAGTACTTC. V is TRBV4-3 and J is TRBJ2-7, with a possible D match to TRBD1 (6 bases). The CDR3 runs 15 residues. V lost 3 bases and J lost 0, with 12 bases in between. The germline CDR1 and CDR2 sequences are LGHNA and YSLEER.